Listed here are 10 T cell receptor beta chains from one sample, sequenced in a study of identifying expanded T cells in peripheral blood. Measured with immunoSEQ multiplex PCR; TCRdb has only the in-frame clones, and not every one. The profile covers 90,000 or so clones, with approximately 86% appearing a single time and around 6% taken by the ten largest. Sequencing was carried out using blood. Every receptor here comes from a person aged 18 to 69 in good health.

This clone is a singleton in its sample. This chain uses TRBV30 with TRBJ1-3, with TRBD1 identical over 8 bases. With 6 bases clipped from V and 2 bases from J, the junction kept 3 bases outside the gene matches. The germline V gene has CDR1 GTSNPN and CDR2 SVGIG (reference sequence). This CDR3 is built from 13 residues. This CDR3 reads CACKQGAGNTIYF. The CDR3 nucleotides read TGTGCCTGTAAACAGGGGGCTGGAAACACCATATATTTT.

V usage is TRBV6-5 and J usage is TRBJ1-1, with unresolved D. The CDR3 length is 11 residues. V lost 8 bases and J 4 bases, leaving 8 bases between the germline ends. Germline V gene sequence: CDR1 MNHEY, CDR2 SVGAGI. This chain's CDR3 is CASRRGTEAFF. The CDR3 DNA follows: TGTGCCAGCCGACGCGGCACTGAAGCTTTCTTT.

The chain joins TRBV5-1 to TRBJ2-1, with D possibly matching TRBD2 (5 bases). The CDR3 is 15 residues long. CDR1 is SGHRS, CDR2 YFSETQ, per germline. V shed 1 base and J shed 5 bases, with 13 bases lying between them. CDR3 amino acids: CASSLKSGSNNEQFF. The CDR3 region has the DNA TGCGCCAGCAGCTTGAAGAGCGGTTCGAACAATGAGCAGTTCTTC.

V is TRBV7-2 and J is TRBJ2-3, with TRBD2 matching over 9 bases. Trimming removed 1 base from V and 9 bases from J; junction bases left unmatched: 8. The germline V gene has CDR1 SGHTA and CDR2 FQGNSA. The CDR3 loop spans 15 amino acids. CDR3 protein: CASSLGSSGVETQYF. In nucleotides, the CDR3 is TGTGCCAGCAGCTTAGGCTCTAGCGGGGTGGAAACGCAGTATTTT.

This chain links TRBV30 with TRBJ1-2; a weak D match, TRBD1 (5 bases). The CDR3 is 14 amino acids. V lost 4 bases, J lost 6 bases, and 18 bases lay in between. The germline CDR1 and CDR2 sequences are GTSNPN and SVGIG (reference sequence). DNA for the CDR3: TGTGCCTGGACCGGGCTGTATAGGGGCCATGGCTACACCTTC. This encodes CAWTGLYRGHGYTF.

This chain links TRBV6-5 with TRBJ1-6; 8 bases are a match to TRBD1. The V gene end was trimmed by 2 bases and the J gene end by 14 bases; junction bases not matched to a gene: 14. Germline CDR1 reads MNHEY; CDR2 reads SVGAGI. The CDR3 is made up of 16 amino acids. The CDR3 protein is CASSYGGTGAVGTLHF. CDR3 nucleotides: TGTGCCAGCAGTTACGGCGGGACAGGCGCCGTTGGGACCCTCCACTTT.

The genes are TRBV7-6 and TRBJ2-1; 7 nucleotides line up with TRBD1. The CDR3 has 12 amino acids. Germline values: CDR1 SGHVS, CDR2 FNYEAQ. V shed 7 bases and J 9 bases; nucleotides not matched to a gene: 6. CDR3 sequence: CASMRQGGEQFF. In nucleotides, the CDR3 is TGTGCCAGCATGCGACAGGGTGGTGAGCAGTTCTTC.

This clone was picked up one time. The V gene is TRBV5-6, the J gene TRBJ2-6; a weak D match, TRBD1 (6 bases). With 6 bases removed from V and 1 base from J, the gap between germline ends came to 11 bases. The CDR3 has 15 residues. Germline loops: CDR1 SGHDT, CDR2 YYEEEE. The CDR3 region has the DNA TGTGCCAGCACCCAACAGGGATCTGGGGCCAACGTCCTGACTTTC. Translating gives CASTQQGSGANVLTF.

This chain connects TRBV9 to TRBJ2-5; TRBD2 might be the D (5 bases). The CDR3 runs to 15 residues. Between the trimmed V and J ends, which lost 0 bases and 0 bases, there was a span of 9 bases. Germline V lookup: CDR1 SGDLS, CDR2 YYNGEE. The CDR3 DNA follows: TGTGCCAGCAGCGTAGGAGGAGGATACCAAGAGACCCAGTACTTC. Translating gives CASSVGGGYQETQYF.

The sample holds a few counts of this clone. The chain links TRBV2 to TRBJ1-5; D not resolved. Germline V gene lookup returns CDR1 SNHLY and CDR2 FYNNEI. The CDR3 has 16 amino acids. V was cut by 6 bases and J by 12 bases, with 27 bases left in between. CDR3 residues: CASSFSGLLNADHQHF. In DNA, the CDR3 is TGTGCCAGCAGCTTCTCAGGACTGTTGAATGCGGACCACCAGCATTTT.